The following is a T cell receptor beta chain sequence with its context. Its antigen is as yet unknown. This sample includes further DNA sequences coding for the same CDR3. As processed by the authors: There were no quality scores in the junction-only immunoSEQ sequences, so filtering differed. Data came from immunoSEQ multiplex PCR; TCRdb stores just in-frame clones and leaves some out. The V and J calls and clone size come from that table; D and trimming were worked out from the DNA. Of 450,000 to 500,000 clones in the sample, 78% were seen once. The sample is drawn from a study of shared clonotypes between healthy human individuals. Overall study results and limits: Among donors, the sharing of clonotypes was expected to be influenced by sequencing depth.

Trimming at V came to 8 bases and at J to 4 bases, leaving 4 bases not matched to a gene. The CDR3 has 14 residues. Germline loops: CDR1 LNHDA, CDR2 SQIVND (reference sequence). Sequenced material: PBMCs. The TCR sequence derives from a woman aged 40 to 50 in good health. Some clones in this sample may be carry-over from other donors' samples. The chain uses TRBV19 and TRBJ1-5, with 11 bases fitting TRBD1. CDR3 coding DNA: TGTGCCAGTTCCGGGACAGGGGGTAATCAGCCCCAGCATTTT. As protein: CASSGTGGNQPQHF. The variable domain in full, completed from reference TRBV19 and TRBJ1-5, reads DGGITQSPKYLFRKEGQNVTLSCEQNLNHDAMYWYRQDPGQGLRLIYYSQIVNDFQKGDIAEGYSVSREKKESFPLTVTSAQKNPTAFYLCASSGTGGNQPQHFGDGTRLSIL.